This entry lists 25 T cell receptor beta chains sequenced from one sample in a study of blood T cell repertoires in COVID-19. Using immunoSEQ multiplex PCR, the repertoire was profiled, and TCRdb retains in-frame clones only, with some absent. The sample holds roughly 13,000 clones; about 79% are singletons and the top ten take around 26%. The specimen sequenced was peripheral blood. The receptors were sampled from a woman aged 50 to 65 with active or convalescent COVID-19.

The J gene is TRBJ2-7, the V gene TRBV10-1, with D unresolved. Germline CDR1 and CDR2: WNHNN and SYGVQD (reference sequence). V lost 4 bases and J 4 bases, leaving 5 bases between the germline ends. The CDR3 loop spans 11 amino acids. The CDR3 region has the DNA TGCGCCAGCAGTGGCGGTTACGAGCAGTACTTC. Translation gives CASSGGYEQYF.

V and J are TRBV28 and TRBJ1-2; D call uncertain. The germline gives CDR1 MDHEN, CDR2 SYDVKM. The CDR3 sequence is 11 residues long. V lost 4 bases to trimming and J lost 6 bases, with 6 bases between them. CDR3 sequence (DNA): TGTGCCAGCAGTTCCCCCGATGGCTACACCTTC. It specifies CASSSPDGYTF.

This clone was observed once. This rearrangement joins TRBV5-3 to TRBJ1-4; the D gene is possibly TRBD1 (6 bases). TRBV5-3 is flagged as an ORF with uncertain function. This CDR3 is built from 17 residues. V was pared by 0 bases and J by 0 bases, with 12 bases between. This CDR3 reads CARSLGAGAATNEKLFF. In nucleotides, the CDR3 is TGTGCCAGAAGCTTGGGCGCAGGGGCTGCAACTAATGAAAAACTGTTTTTT.

J is TRBJ2-5 and V is TRBV9, with D perhaps TRBD2 (7 bases). The CDR3 sequence is 14 residues long. V shed 0 bases and J shed 9 bases, with 15 bases lying between them. The germline V gene encodes CDR1 SGDLS and CDR2 YYNGEE. The CDR3 DNA sequence: TGTGCCAGCAGCGTAGGGGGAGGGGGAGTCGCCCAGTACTTC. As protein: CASSVGGGGVAQYF.

This clone was counted a single time. V and J are TRBV7-9 and TRBJ1-6; unclear D gene. Germline CDR1 and CDR2: SEHNR and FQNEAQ (reference sequence). The CDR3 has 12 amino acids. The V and J ends lost 3 bases and 8 bases respectively, with 5 bases between them. In nucleotides, the CDR3 is TGTGCCAGCAGCTTGGAGGATTCACCCCTCCACTTT. Protein product: CASSLEDSPLHF.

The chain couples TRBV5-1 to TRBJ2-3; 8 bases agree with TRBD2. The germline V gene has CDR1 SGHRS and CDR2 YFSETQ. The ends lost 4 bases at V and 0 bases at J; junction bases unmatched: 13. The CDR3 runs 18 residues. The CDR3 sequence is CASSPAASGLSSTDTQYF. CDR3 in DNA: TGCGCCAGCAGCCCGGCGGCTAGCGGGCTTTCTAGCACAGATACGCAGTATTTT.

This chain uses TRBV27 with TRBJ1-1; no firm D call. CDR1 is MNHEY and CDR2 is SMNVEV in the germline V gene (reference sequence). The CDR3 has 16 amino acids. The germline V and J ends were trimmed by 5 bases and 1 base, with 17 bases remaining between them. The CDR3 loop reads CASSPAHAGGNTEAFF. The CDR3 DNA is TGTGCCAGCAGTCCGGCCCATGCGGGAGGGAACACTGAAGCTTTCTTT.

This clone was seen once. The rearrangement uses TRBV5-1 and TRBJ1-2; D remains unclear. The germline V and J ends were trimmed by 6 bases and 4 bases, with 16 bases remaining between them. The CDR3 consists of 14 residues. The V gene's germline CDR1 is SGHRS and CDR2 YFSETQ. In nucleotides, the CDR3 is TGCGCCAGCACCGAAACTTACAGTATCTATGGCTACACCTTC. Its protein product is CASTETYSIYGYTF. The full variable domain, in which reference TRBV5-1 and TRBJ1-2 provide the parts outside the CDR3, is KAGVTQTPRYLIKTRGQQVTLSCSPISGHRSVSWYQQTPGQGLQFLFEYFSETQRNKGNFPGRFSGRQFSNSRSEMNVSTLELGDSALYLCASTETYSIYGYTFGSGTRLTVV.

The chain couples TRBV6-5 to TRBJ2-7; D gene unclear. The CDR3 runs 13 residues. The germline gives CDR1 MNHEY, CDR2 SVGAGI. Trimming left V 6 bases short and J 5 bases short, with 14 bases between. This CDR3 reads CASSLAPSNEQYF. CDR3 DNA: TGTGCCAGCAGCTTAGCTCCGAGCAACGAGCAGTACTTC.

This rearrangement joins TRBV7-9 to TRBJ1-2; 8 bases agree with TRBD1. The ends lost 3 bases at V and 10 bases at J; junction bases unmatched: 7. Germline V lookup: CDR1 SEHNR, CDR2 FQNEAQ (reference sequence). The CDR3 is made up of 13 amino acids. The CDR3 reads CASSFGQGVLYTF. CDR3 bases: TGTGCCAGCAGCTTTGGACAGGGAGTTCTCTACACCTTC.

The V gene is TRBV29-1, the J gene TRBJ2-5; the D gene is possibly TRBD2 (6 bases). This CDR3 is 12 amino acids long. Trimming pared 7 bases from V and 5 bases from J, leaving 14 bases between. Germline loops: CDR1 SQVTM, CDR2 ANQGSEA. Here the CDR3 DNA reads TGCAGCGGGAAACTAGCATCGGAGACCCAGTACTTC. Protein sequence: CSGKLASETQYF.

This clone is medium-sized (0.01 to 0.1%) in the sample. This chain uses TRBV19 with TRBJ1-2, with TRBD1 matching over 10 bases. Losses at the gene ends were 4 bases for V and 7 bases for J; bases not matched to a gene: 9. CDR3 length equals 15 residues. CDR1 LNHDA and CDR2 SQIVND come from the germline V gene (reference sequence). CDR3: CASSTPTGGFGGYTF. The DNA of the CDR3 is TGTGCCAGTAGTACTCCGACAGGGGGCTTTGGTGGCTACACCTTC.

The sample holds a few counts of this clone. The chain joins TRBV19 to TRBJ2-1, with 11 bases lining up with TRBD2. CDR1 is LNHDA, CDR2 SQIVND, per germline (reference sequence). V gave up 10 bases and J gave up 5 bases; unmatched junction bases: 10. This CDR3 spans 15 amino acids. CDR3 DNA sequence: TGTGCCACTAGGGTAGCGGGAGGGCCTGACAATGAGCAGTTCTTC. Amino acids: CATRVAGGPDNEQFF.

This chain joins TRBV28 and TRBJ1-6, with D possibly TRBD1 on 6 matching bases. V was trimmed by 4 bases and J by 3 bases, leaving 10 bases between them. The V gene's germline CDR1 is MDHEN and CDR2 SYDVKM. The CDR3 is 15 amino acids. This CDR3 is CASSSLQGYNSPLHF. The CDR3 nucleotides read TGTGCCAGCAGTTCTCTACAGGGCTATAATTCACCCCTCCACTTT.

This chain connects TRBV6-2 or TRBV6-3 to TRBJ1-1, with a weak D call TRBD1 (5 bases). V was pared by 2 bases and J by 7 bases, with 8 bases between. CDR1 MNHEY and CDR2 SVGEGT come from the germline V gene. This CDR3 is built from 12 residues. CDR3 amino acids: CASSYGTGEAFF. CDR3 DNA: TGTGCCAGCAGTTACGGAACAGGTGAAGCTTTCTTT.

This clone occurred a few times. The chain links TRBV4-2 to TRBJ1-2; 7 bases are a match to TRBD1. V lost 2 bases and J lost 4; bases outside the gene matches: 10. Germline V lookup: CDR1 LGHNA, CDR2 YNFKEQ. This CDR3 has 16 amino acids. CDR3 loop: CASSQNPGGPSYGYTF. CDR3 nucleotides: TGTGCCAGCAGCCAAAACCCAGGGGGGCCTAGCTATGGCTACACCTTC.

This chain uses TRBV11-2 with TRBJ1-2; D remains ambiguous. V lost 3 bases, J lost 1 base, and 9 bases lay in between. The CDR3 spans 14 residues. Germline CDR1 and CDR2: SGHAT and FQNNGV. CDR3 sequence reads: CASSLGGVNYGYTF. The CDR3 DNA follows: TGTGCCAGCAGCTTGGGAGGAGTTAACTATGGCTACACCTTC. Full variable domain (missing parts from reference TRBV11-2 and TRBJ1-2): EAGVAQSPRYKIIEKRQSVAFWCNPISGHATLYWYQQILGQGPKLLIQFQNNGVVDDSQLPKDRFSAERLKGVDSTLKIQPAKLEDSAVYLCASSLGGVNYGYTFGSGTRLTVV.

This chain joins TRBV2 and TRBJ2-5, with TRBD2 as a possible D gene (6 bases). Deletions cut 8 bases from V and 9 bases from J, with 19 bases between. Germline V gene data show CDR1 as SNHLY and CDR2 as FYNNEI. The CDR3 is 13 amino acids. CDR3: CASGGLQETAQYF. The CDR3 DNA reads as TGTGCCAGCGGGGGACTTCAAGAGACGGCCCAGTACTTC.

On this clone: The germline gene is not matched at one end of the junction; a read error may be the cause. The J gene is TRBJ1-4, the V gene TRBV5-1; D is undetermined. The CDR3 loop spans 14 amino acids. Germline V gives CDR1 SGHRS, CDR2 YFSETQ. CDR3 DNA: TGCGCCAGCGGCTTATCCGCAACTAATGAAAAACTGTTTTTT. Translation gives CASGLSATNEKLFF.

The rearrangement links TRBV9 to TRBJ1-2, with D uncertain. CDR1 is SGDLS and CDR2 is YYNGEE in the germline V gene. There are 15 residues in the CDR3. V dropped 5 bases and J dropped 0 bases, with 14 bases sitting between them. The CDR3, as DNA: TGTGCCAGCAGTCTAGCCTCGGTGGCTAACTATGGCTACACCTTC. Protein sequence: CASSLASVANYGYTF.

J is TRBJ2-5 and V is TRBV7-8; TRBD1 aligns across 9 bases. Germline CDR1 SGHVS, CDR2 FQNEAQ. Losses at the gene ends were 5 bases for V and 4 bases for J; bases not matched to a gene: 5. CDR3 size: 14 residues. CDR3 in DNA: TGTGCCAGCAGCAAGGGACAGGGTGGAGAGACCCAGTACTTC. Encoded protein: CASSKGQGGETQYF.

This rearrangement joins TRBV7-9 to TRBJ2-1; possibly TRBD2 for D (7 bases). Germline assignment: CDR1 SEHNR and CDR2 FQNEAQ (reference sequence). There are 15 residues in the CDR3. V was clipped by 7 bases and J by 6 bases, with 19 bases between them. CDR3 in DNA: TGTGCCAGCACCCTCAGCGGGACAACAGGCAATGAGCAGTTCTTC. It is translated as CASTLSGTTGNEQFF.

V usage is TRBV21-1 and J usage is TRBJ1-1; the DNA was not compared with TRBD1, the D call given in the table. TRBV21-1 is a known pseudogene. This CDR3 has 16 amino acids. The CDR3 here is CASSKGQSYRITEAFF. CDR3 DNA sequence: TGTGCCAGCAGCAAGGGGCAGTCTTATCGGATCACTGAAGCTTTCTTT.

The rearrangement links TRBV7-3 to TRBJ1-3; D gene uncertain. The CDR3 contains 16 residues. The V gene lost 5 bases and the J gene lost 4 bases, with 18 bases spanning the gap. Germline V CDR1 and CDR2: SGHTA, FQGTGA. CDR3 bases: TGTGCCAGCAGCCCCATCCGAAGAGGGCCCGGAAACACCATATATTTT. Its translation is CASSPIRRGPGNTIYF.

V usage is TRBV28 and J usage is TRBJ1-2, with TRBD1 identical over 9 bases. The CDR3 contains 15 residues. Germline-derived CDR1 and CDR2 are MDHEN and SYDVKM. V lost 2 bases and J lost 8; bases outside the gene matches: 9. As DNA, the CDR3 is TGTGCCAGCAGTTTACCCATACAGGGGGCAGGGGGCTACACCTTC. This translates into CASSLPIQGAGGYTF.